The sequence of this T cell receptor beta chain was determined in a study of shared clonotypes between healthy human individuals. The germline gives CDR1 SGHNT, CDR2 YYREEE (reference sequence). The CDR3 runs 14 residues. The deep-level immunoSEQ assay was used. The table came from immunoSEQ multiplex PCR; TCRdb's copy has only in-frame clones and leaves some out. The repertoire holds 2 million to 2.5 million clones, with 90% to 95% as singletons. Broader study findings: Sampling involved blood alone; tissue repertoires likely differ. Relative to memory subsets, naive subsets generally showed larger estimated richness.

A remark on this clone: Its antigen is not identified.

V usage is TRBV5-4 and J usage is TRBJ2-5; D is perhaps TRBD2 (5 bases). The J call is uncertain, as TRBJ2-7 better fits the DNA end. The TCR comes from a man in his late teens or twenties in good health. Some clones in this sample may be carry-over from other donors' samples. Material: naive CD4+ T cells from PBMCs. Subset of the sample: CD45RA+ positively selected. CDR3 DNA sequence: TGTGCCAGCAGCTTGGCCTTCGGGACCTACGAGCAGTACTTC. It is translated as CASSLAFGTYEQYF.